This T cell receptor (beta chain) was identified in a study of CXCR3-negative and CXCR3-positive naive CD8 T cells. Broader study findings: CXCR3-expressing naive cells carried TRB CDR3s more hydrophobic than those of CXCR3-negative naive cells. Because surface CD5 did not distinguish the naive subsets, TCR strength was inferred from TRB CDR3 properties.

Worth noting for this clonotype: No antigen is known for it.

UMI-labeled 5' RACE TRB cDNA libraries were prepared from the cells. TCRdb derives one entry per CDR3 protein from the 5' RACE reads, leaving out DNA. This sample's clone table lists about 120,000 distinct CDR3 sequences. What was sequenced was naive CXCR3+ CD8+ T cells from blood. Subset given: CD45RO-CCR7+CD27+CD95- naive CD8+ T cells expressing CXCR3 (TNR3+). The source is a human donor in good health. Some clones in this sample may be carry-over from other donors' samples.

CDR3 amino acids: CASSLMWSGYNEQFF. This rearrangement joins TRBV27 to TRBJ2-1. The germline V gene has CDR1 MNHEY and CDR2 SMNVEV (reference sequence). This CDR3 has 15 residues.